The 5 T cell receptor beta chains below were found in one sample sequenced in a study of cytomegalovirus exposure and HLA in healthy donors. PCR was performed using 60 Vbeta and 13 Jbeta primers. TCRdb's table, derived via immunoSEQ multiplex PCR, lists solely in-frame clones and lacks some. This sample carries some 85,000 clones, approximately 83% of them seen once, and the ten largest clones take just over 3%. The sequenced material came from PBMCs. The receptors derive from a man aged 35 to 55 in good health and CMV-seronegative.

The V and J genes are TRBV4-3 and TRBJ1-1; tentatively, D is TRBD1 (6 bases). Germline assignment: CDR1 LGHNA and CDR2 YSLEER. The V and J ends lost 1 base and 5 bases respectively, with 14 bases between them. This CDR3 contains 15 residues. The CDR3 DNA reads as TGCGCCAGCAGCCAAGTCTGGGGGCGTGGAACTGAAGCTTTCTTT. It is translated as CASSQVWGRGTEAFF.

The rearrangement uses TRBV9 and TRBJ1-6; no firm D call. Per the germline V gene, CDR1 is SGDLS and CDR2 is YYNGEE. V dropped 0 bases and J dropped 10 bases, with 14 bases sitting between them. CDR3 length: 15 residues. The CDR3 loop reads CASSVGERVGSPLHF. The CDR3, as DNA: TGTGCCAGCAGCGTAGGTGAGAGGGTCGGGTCACCCCTCCACTTT.

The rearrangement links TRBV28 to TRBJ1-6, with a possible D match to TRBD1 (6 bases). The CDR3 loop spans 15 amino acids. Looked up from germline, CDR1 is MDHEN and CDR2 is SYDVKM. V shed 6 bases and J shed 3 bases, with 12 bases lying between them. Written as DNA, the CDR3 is TGTGCCAGCAGCGCTAGGACAGTCTATAATTCACCCCTCCACTTT. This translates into CASSARTVYNSPLHF.

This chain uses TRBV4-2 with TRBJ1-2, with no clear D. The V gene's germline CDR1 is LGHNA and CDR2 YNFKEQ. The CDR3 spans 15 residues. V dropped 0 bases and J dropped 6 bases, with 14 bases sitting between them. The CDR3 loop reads CASSQDQDTIDGYTF. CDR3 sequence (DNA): TGTGCCAGCAGCCAAGATCAAGACACGATAGATGGCTACACCTTC.

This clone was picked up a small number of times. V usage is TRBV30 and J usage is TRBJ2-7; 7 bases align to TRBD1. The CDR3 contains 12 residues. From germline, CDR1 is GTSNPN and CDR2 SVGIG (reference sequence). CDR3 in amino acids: CASGTVSHEQYF. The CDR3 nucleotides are TGTGCTTCCGGGACAGTCTCTCACGAGCAGTACTTC.